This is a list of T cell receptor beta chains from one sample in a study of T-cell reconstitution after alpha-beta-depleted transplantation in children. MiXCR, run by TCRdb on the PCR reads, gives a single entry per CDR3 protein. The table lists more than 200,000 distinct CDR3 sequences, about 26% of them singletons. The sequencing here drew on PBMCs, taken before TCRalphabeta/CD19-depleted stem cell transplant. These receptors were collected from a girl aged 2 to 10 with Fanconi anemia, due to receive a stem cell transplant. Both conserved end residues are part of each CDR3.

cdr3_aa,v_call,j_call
CASSYSRDTAYEQYF,TRBV6-5,TRBJ2-7
CSVRAEGGASEQFF,TRBV29-1,TRBJ2-1
CSAARGPYEQYF,TRBV20-1,TRBJ2-7
CSVGKAQETQYF,TRBV29-1,TRBJ2-5
CSALPGLAGEEQFF,TRBV20-1,TRBJ2-1
CASSISTGRKQFF,TRBV2,TRBJ2-1
CASSLGASGRRTDTQYF,TRBV7-8,TRBJ2-3
CSVEMSGQPTNYGYTF,TRBV29-1,TRBJ1-2
CSARDPGLKTQYF,TRBV20-1,TRBJ2-5
CASSFQGAEEQYF,TRBV28,TRBJ2-7
CASSLYSGTLNTEAFF,TRBV5-1,TRBJ1-1
CSVEAGTTVDNEQFF,TRBV29-1,TRBJ2-1
CASSVLAGNPTDTQYF,TRBV6-1,TRBJ2-3
CASSFEYVTQYF,TRBV6-2/TRBV6-3,TRBJ2-3
CASSPLGQGGMNTEAFF,TRBV7-9,TRBJ1-1
CASSEKLSSSARYF,TRBV25-1,TRBJ2-7
CASSRANTIYF,TRBV12-3/TRBV12-4,TRBJ1-3
CASSLSLAVSTDTQYF,TRBV12-3/TRBV12-4,TRBJ2-3
CASSLGGFSYEQYF,TRBV5-1,TRBJ2-7
CASSRLGVTDTQYF,TRBV5-1,TRBJ2-3
CSAAGQGGGETQYF,TRBV20-1,TRBJ2-5
CASSSRLAARWSQETQYF,TRBV11-1,TRBJ2-5
CSVDRGDGEQYF,TRBV29-1,TRBJ2-7
CASSDTNTGELFF,TRBV12-3/TRBV12-4,TRBJ2-2
CASSLGHALSGNTIYF,TRBV5-1,TRBJ1-3
CASSPAGTYITGELFF,TRBV13,TRBJ2-2
CSVLDRGASYEQYF,TRBV29-1,TRBJ2-7
CASSPPSSEAEFF,TRBV7-9,TRBJ2-1
CASSRRTSGSNEQFF,TRBV6-1,TRBJ2-1
CASSYRDRHEQYF,TRBV6-6,TRBJ2-7
CASSEGHTNTEAFF,TRBV28,TRBJ1-1
CASNSLGGQFF,TRBV28,TRBJ2-1
CASSFRGGLAYNEQFF,TRBV7-3,TRBJ2-1
CSARQPQGANYGYTF,TRBV20-1,TRBJ1-2
CSARWAALPGNEQFF,TRBV20-1,TRBJ2-1
CSVGAGTSMNTEAFF,TRBV29-1,TRBJ1-1
CASSDTTGGAGANVLTF,TRBV2,TRBJ2-6
CASSLVGRGSGTYEQYF,TRBV7-8,TRBJ2-7
CSVLGAVYEQYF,TRBV29-1,TRBJ2-7
CSASWGDSNQPQHF,TRBV20-1,TRBJ1-5
CSVEDSTGITTDTQYF,TRBV29-1,TRBJ2-3
CASSFTGPLLAGAPSYEQYF,TRBV28,TRBJ2-7
CSVLLGSGTQYF,TRBV29-1,TRBJ2-5
CASRLAGDSYEQYF,TRBV5-6,TRBJ2-7
CSAELQGGWGDEQFF,TRBV29-1,TRBJ2-1
CATSAAHINEQFF,TRBV24-1,TRBJ2-1
CASSSGQANNEQFF,TRBV12-3/TRBV12-4,TRBJ2-1
CASYLAGRQETQYF,TRBV28,TRBJ2-5
CASSPTGTSRGYNEQFF,TRBV12-3/TRBV12-4,TRBJ2-1
CSATVEGSWVNTEAFF,TRBV20-1,TRBJ1-1
CASSLNVVPDSYNEQFF,TRBV5-1,TRBJ2-1
CASSPSGGGYNEQFF,TRBV7-7,TRBJ2-1
CASSLPNTEAFF,TRBV5-1,TRBJ1-1
CASSPGVAAANEKLFF,TRBV5-4,TRBJ1-4
CASSLIHGRAYEQYF,TRBV7-2,TRBJ2-7
CASKDSRGSPLHF,TRBV2,TRBJ1-6
CASSPDRGYGYTF,TRBV28,TRBJ1-2
CASSAGGHRNTIYF,TRBV6-1,TRBJ1-3